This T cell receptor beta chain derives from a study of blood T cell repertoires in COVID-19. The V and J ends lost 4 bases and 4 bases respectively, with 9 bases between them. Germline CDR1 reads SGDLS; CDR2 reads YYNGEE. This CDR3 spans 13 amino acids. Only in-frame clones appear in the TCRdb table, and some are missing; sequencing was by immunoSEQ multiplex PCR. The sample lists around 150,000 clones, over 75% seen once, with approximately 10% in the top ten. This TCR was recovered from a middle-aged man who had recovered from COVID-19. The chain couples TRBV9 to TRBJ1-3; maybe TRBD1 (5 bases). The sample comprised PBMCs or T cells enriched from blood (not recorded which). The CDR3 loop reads CASSTTAGNTIYF. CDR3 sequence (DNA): TGTGCCAGCAGCACGACAGCCGGAAACACCATATATTTT.